This passage covers 26 T cell receptor beta chains from one sample sequenced in a study of long-term antiretroviral therapy in people with HIV. Survey-level immunoSEQ v3.0 assays were run. Using immunoSEQ multiplex PCR, the repertoire was profiled, and TCRdb retains in-frame clones only, with some absent. The data hold about 7,200 clones, with around 80% observed a single time. Sequencing was performed on unsorted PBMCs, taken about 0.9 years before starting antiretroviral therapy. All receptors come from a man aged 35 to 55 with HIV.

The V and J genes are TRBV21-1 and TRBJ1-3; the table's D call, TRBD1, has no DNA check behind it. TRBV21-1 is recorded as a pseudogene. The CDR3 is made up of 17 amino acids. This CDR3 reads CASSTFDRSSSGNTIYF. CDR3 sequence (DNA): TGTGCCAGCAGCACGTTCGACAGGTCGAGCTCTGGAAACACCATATATTTT.

The chain employs TRBV5-4 and TRBJ2-3; the match to TRBD1 covers 8 bases. The trim removed 0 bases at V and 3 bases at J, leaving 3 bases unmatched. CDR3 length: 15 amino acids. Germline CDR1 and CDR2: SGHNT and YYREEE (reference sequence). CDR3 residues: CASSLDTGGTDTQYF. The CDR3 DNA follows: TGTGCCAGCAGCTTGGATACAGGGGGGACAGATACGCAGTATTTT.

The chain recombines TRBV6-5 with TRBJ2-7, with D tentatively TRBD2 (6 bases). CDR1 MNHEY and CDR2 SVGAGI come from the germline V gene. Deletions cut 2 bases from V and 4 bases from J, with 12 bases between. The CDR3 is 14 amino acids. The CDR3 nucleotides are TGTGCCAGCAGTTACGGAGGGCAACTATACGAGCAGTACTTC. Translated, it gives CASSYGGQLYEQYF.

The chain combines TRBV5-4 with TRBJ2-7, with a tentative D call TRBD2 (5 bases). Deletions cut 2 bases from V and 1 base from J, with 7 bases between. The CDR3 totals 13 residues. Looked up from germline, CDR1 is SGHNT and CDR2 is YYREEE (reference sequence). CDR3 sequence: CASSFRESYEQYF. As DNA, the CDR3 is TGTGCCAGCAGCTTTCGGGAATCCTACGAGCAGTACTTC.

This sequence joins TRBV7-8 and TRBJ2-1; 10 nucleotides match TRBD2. With V trimmed by 5 bases and J by 0 bases, 7 bases remained unmatched. Germline assignment: CDR1 SGHVS and CDR2 FQNEAQ. The CDR3 sequence is 17 residues long. The CDR3 protein is CASSPGLAGDSYNEQFF. The CDR3 DNA follows: TGTGCCAGCAGCCCGGGCCTAGCGGGAGACTCCTACAATGAGCAGTTCTTC. The whole variable domain, filled in from reference TRBV7-8 and TRBJ2-1, reads GAGVSQSPRYKVAKRGQDVALRCDPISGHVSLFWYQQALGQGPEFLTYFQNEAQLDKSGLPSDRFFAERPEGSVSTLKIQRTQQEDSAVYLCASSPGLAGDSYNEQFFGPGTRLTVL.

In this sample, this clone turned up a few times. The chain carries TRBV7-8 and TRBJ1-2; 7 bases map to TRBD1. CDR1 and CDR2 from the germline V gene are SGHVS and FQNEAQ. This CDR3 comprises 15 residues. V was pared by 5 bases and J by 0 bases, with 6 bases of the junction left unmatched. CDR3 coding DNA: TGTGCCAGCAGCACGCGGACAGGTGCTAACTATGGCTACACCTTC. The encoded protein is CASSTRTGANYGYTF.

The V gene is TRBV6-1, the J gene TRBJ1-5, with 7 bases matching TRBD1. Trimming took 6 bases from V and 7 from J; bases not matched to a gene: 6. Germline assignment: CDR1 MNHNS and CDR2 SASEGT. The CDR3 is 13 residues long. The CDR3 nucleotides read TGTGCCAGCAGGGAACAGGGGAGGCAGCCCCAGCATTTT. This translates into CASREQGRQPQHF.

The rearrangement links TRBV5-1 to TRBJ2-7; maybe TRBD1 (6 bases). CDR3 length: 17 amino acids. With 4 bases removed from V and 0 bases from J, the gap between germline ends came to 20 bases. CDR1 is SGHRS and CDR2 is YFSETQ in the germline V gene. The CDR3 sequence: CASSPVPSTGLSYEQYF. Written as DNA, the CDR3 is TGCGCCAGCAGCCCTGTCCCATCGACAGGTCTCTCCTACGAGCAGTACTTC.

DNA for the CDR3: TGCAGTGGGAAACAGTACTATGGCTACACCTTC. Translated, it gives CSGKQYYGYTF. The J gene is TRBJ1-2, the V gene TRBV20-1; D is unresolved. The CDR3 sequence is 11 residues long. Germline lookup yields CDR1 DFQATT and CDR2 SNEGSKA (reference sequence). Trimming stripped 7 bases from V and 3 bases from J, with 9 bases between.

The rearrangement links TRBV5-4 to TRBJ1-1; no reliable D call. Germline V gene sequence: CDR1 SGHNT, CDR2 YYREEE (reference sequence). This CDR3 has 13 amino acids. V lost 2 bases to trimming and J lost 1 base, with 6 bases between them. The CDR3 DNA is TGTGCCAGCAGCTTTTGGGAGAACACTGAAGCTTTCTTT. Its protein product is CASSFWENTEAFF.

The chain recombines TRBV4-3 with TRBJ1-2; D may be TRBD1 (5 bases). Trimming stripped 1 base from V and 4 bases from J, with 10 bases between. The CDR3 is 14 residues long. Germline V lookup: CDR1 LGHNA, CDR2 YSLEER. CDR3 protein: CASSQGPGGYGYTF. CDR3 in DNA: TGCGCCAGCAGCCAAGGGCCCGGGGGCTATGGCTACACCTTC.

This clone was observed once. This chain uses TRBV7-9 with TRBJ1-5; D may be TRBD1 (5 bases). Trimming stripped 1 base from V and 6 bases from J, with 10 bases between. Germline CDR1 and CDR2: SEHNR and FQNEAQ (reference sequence). The CDR3 sequence is 14 residues long. The CDR3 loop is CASSLGGDGQPQHF. As DNA, the CDR3 is TGTGCCAGCAGCTTAGGCGGGGACGGTCAGCCCCAGCATTTT. Combining the CDR3 with reference TRBV7-9 and TRBJ1-5 gives the whole variable domain DTGVSQNPRHKITKRGQNVTFRCDPISEHNRLYWYRQTLGQGPEFLTYFQNEAQLEKSRLLSDRFSAERPKGSFSTLEIQRTEQGDSAMYLCASSLGGDGQPQHFGDGTRLSIL.

The CDR3 region has the DNA TGTGCCAGCAGCTTGTTTTCCCAGGGTGGTGCCGGGGAGCTGTTTTTT. It encodes CASSLFSQGGAGELFF. J is TRBJ2-2 and V is TRBV5-6; D possibly corresponds to TRBD1 (5 bases). The CDR3 runs 16 residues. In germline, CDR1 is SGHDT, CDR2 YYEEEE. The germline V and J ends were trimmed by 1 base and 6 bases, with 16 bases remaining between them.

The chain recombines TRBV23-1 with TRBJ2-7; a weak D match, TRBD1 (6 bases). TRBV23-1 falls under the ORF class, with uncertain function. The CDR3 covers 16 residues. V lost 1 base and J 4 bases, leaving 17 bases between the germline ends. CDR3 nucleotides: TGCGCCAGCAGTCAATGGCCGCTGTCAGGGGTTTACGAGCAGTACTTC. This encodes CASSQWPLSGVYEQYF.

Only one count was recorded for this clone. V and J are TRBV30 and TRBJ1-2; the D gene is possibly TRBD1 (5 bases). Between the trimmed V and J ends, which lost 3 bases and 7 bases, there was a span of 18 bases. The length of the CDR3 is 14 residues. The germline CDR1 and CDR2 sequences are GTSNPN and SVGIG (reference sequence). In DNA, the CDR3 is TGTGCCTGGAGAGGTGCGGGGGGTTTAGGTGGCTACACCTTC. The encoded protein is CAWRGAGGLGGYTF.

The chain carries TRBV13 and TRBJ2-3; D is unresolved. This CDR3 comprises 12 residues. Germline CDR1 and CDR2: PRHDT and FYEKMQ (reference sequence). V was pared by 0 bases and J by 4 bases, with 2 bases between. CDR3 residues: CASSLGPDTQYF. CDR3 nucleotides: TGTGCCAGCAGCTTAGGTCCAGATACGCAGTATTTT. Combining the CDR3 with reference TRBV13 and TRBJ2-3 gives the whole variable domain AAGVIQSPRHLIKEKRETATLKCYPIPRHDTVYWYQQGPGQDPQFLISFYEKMQSDKGSIPDRFSAQQFSDYHSELNMSSLELGDSALYFCASSLGPDTQYFGPGTRLTVL.

The CDR3 loop reads CACRGAFSYEQYF. Written as DNA, the CDR3 is TGTGCCTGCCGAGGCGCTTTCTCCTACGAGCAGTACTTC. The chain employs TRBV30 and TRBJ2-7, with D hard to call. The CDR3 has 13 residues. Trimming took off 6 bases at V and 0 bases at J, with 12 bases between the two ends. Germline CDR1 GTSNPN, CDR2 SVGIG (reference sequence). The entire variable domain, with the rest obtained from reference TRBV30 and TRBJ2-7, is as follows: SQTIHQWPATLVQPVGSPLSLECTVEGTSNPNLYWYRQAAGRGLQLLFYSVGIGQISSEVPQNLSASRPQDRQFILSSKKLLLSDSGFYLCACRGAFSYEQYFGPGTRLTVT.

This clone was counted once. The J gene is TRBJ2-7, the V gene TRBV6-5; no clear D gene. This CDR3 spans 15 amino acids. Germline-derived CDR1 and CDR2 are MNHEY and SVGAGI. Deletions cut 0 bases from V and 0 bases from J, with 9 bases between. In nucleotides, the CDR3 is TGTGCCAGCAGTTACTCACGGGCCAGCTCCTACGAGCAGTACTTC. This gives the protein CASSYSRASSYEQYF.

V is TRBV19 and J is TRBJ2-3; 8 bases match TRBD2. This CDR3 has 17 residues. Germline V gene sequence: CDR1 LNHDA, CDR2 SQIVND (reference sequence). V lost 5 bases and J lost 0; bases outside the gene matches: 10. CDR3 amino acids: CASSPRAGDVSTDTQYF. The CDR3 region has the DNA TGTGCCAGTAGTCCAAGAGCGGGGGACGTCAGCACAGATACGCAGTATTTT.

The J gene is TRBJ2-7, the V gene TRBV21-1. TRBV21-1 is termed a pseudogene. CDR3 length: 15 residues. CDR3 nucleotides: TGTGCCAGCAGCAAAGAAGGGGGGCTACGATACGAGCAGTACTTC. Its translation is CASSKEGGLRYEQYF.

The J gene is TRBJ1-1, the V gene TRBV18; the D gene is possibly TRBD1 (6 bases). The CDR3 consists of 12 residues. Per germline, CDR1 KGHSH and CDR2 LQKENI. The germline V and J ends were trimmed by 6 bases and 3 bases, with 8 bases remaining between them. CDR3 amino acids: CASSPGDTEAFF. CDR3 DNA: TGTGCCAGCTCCCCAGGGGACACTGAAGCTTTCTTT.

The genes are TRBV30 and TRBJ2-3; D unresolved. Germline values: CDR1 GTSNPN, CDR2 SVGIG (reference sequence). V was clipped by 2 bases and J by 1 base, with 7 bases between them. The CDR3 sequence is 13 residues long. This CDR3 is CAWSRPGTDTQYF. CDR3 nucleotides: TGTGCCTGGAGTCGTCCCGGCACAGATACGCAGTATTTT.

The rearrangement joins TRBV15 to TRBJ2-2, with TRBD2 matching 7 bases. The CDR3 is 18 residues long. Germline CDR1 is LNHNV and CDR2 is YYDKDF (reference sequence). V was pared by 0 bases and J by 5 bases, with 12 bases of the junction left unmatched. The DNA of the CDR3 is TGTGCCACCAGCAGAGATGCCCGCGAAGGGGAGGGAACCGGGGAGCTGTTTTTT. Protein product: CATSRDAREGEGTGELFF.

The rearrangement links TRBV4-2 to TRBJ1-5; TRBD1 might be the D (6 bases). The CDR3 runs 17 residues. The ends were cut back, 0 bases at V and 6 bases at J, with 18 bases in the middle. Germline CDR1 and CDR2: LGHNA and YNFKEQ. The CDR3 DNA follows: TGTGCCAGCAGCCAAGAGGTTGCGGGGGGCGTCGGTCAGCCCCAGCATTTT. Protein: CASSQEVAGGVGQPQHF.

V is TRBV2 and J is TRBJ2-7; D unresolved. Trimming stripped 7 bases from V and 1 base from J, with 5 bases between. Germline CDR1 SNHLY, CDR2 FYNNEI. This CDR3 region has 11 residues. The CDR3 nucleotides are TGTGCCAGCACCTTATCCTACGAGCAGTACTTC. Translated, it gives CASTLSYEQYF.

This clone has only one observation. V and J are TRBV4-3 and TRBJ2-7, with D perhaps TRBD2 (7 bases). Germline V gene data show CDR1 as LGHNA and CDR2 as YSLEER. Trimming cost V 1 base and J 6 bases, with 22 bases left between them. The CDR3 has 17 amino acids. CDR3 loop: CASSQAYSGGQGIEQYF. CDR3 coding DNA: TGCGCCAGCAGCCAAGCTTACTCCGGGGGGCAGGGAATCGAGCAGTACTTC.